This T cell receptor beta chain derives from a study of T-cell reconstitution after alpha-beta-depleted transplantation in children. For TCRbeta, the library was prepared with unique molecular identifiers. TCRdb re-derived calls from the PCR reads in MiXCR, one entry per CDR3 protein. The sample gives fewer than 700,000 distinct CDR3 sequences, roughly 13% of which show up once; roughly 2.3% is in the top ten. Germline V gene sequence: CDR1 DFQATT, CDR2 SNEGSKA (reference sequence). The CDR3 is made up of 15 amino acids. V was pared by 5 bases and J by 5 bases, with 8 bases of the junction left unmatched.

The chain combines TRBV20-1 with TRBJ1-6; 8 bases are a match to TRBD1. The sequenced sample was PBMCs, mostly from graft donor cells, obtained 360 days after TCRalphabeta/CD19-depleted stem cell transplant. The TCR comes from a male patient between 5 and 17 years old who had a stem cell transplant for acute myeloid leukemia, so the T cells may come from the graft donor. The CDR3 bases are TGCAGTGCTCCAAGACAGGGGACCAATAATTCACCCCTCCACTTT. Its translation is CSAPRQGTNNSPLHF.